This is a list of T cell receptor beta chains from one sample in a study of T cell responses to AZD1222 COVID-19 vaccine. Some clones are missing from TCRdb's copy, which holds only in-frame ones; the method was immunoSEQ multiplex PCR. The repertoire consists of roughly 100,000 clones, with 70% to 90% occurring once and the leading ten covering about 14%. The specimen comprised peripheral blood, sampled on day 0 of AZD1222 vaccination. The source is an adult in good health. CDR3s include the opening cysteine and the closing phenylalanine or tryptophan. The order of the fields is D gene, clone size, J gene, V gene, CDR3 DNA, CDR3 protein. The D gene is left open where the match is weak. A clone size is listed for some rows: how often the clone was seen (once, few, many), or a class if it is expanded.

D gene: TRBD2
clone size: NA
J gene: TRBJ2-2
V gene: TRBV2
CDR3 DNA: TGTGCCAGCAGTGAAACTAGCGGGGGGCAGAACACCGGGGAGCTGTTTTTT
CDR3 protein: CASSETSGGQNTGELFF

D gene: NA
clone size: NA
J gene: TRBJ1-1
V gene: TRBV19
CDR3 DNA: TGTGCCAGTAGTATTGGGGGCAACAGGGTCGGCACTGAAGCTTTCTTT
CDR3 protein: CASSIGGNRVGTEAFF

D gene: NA
clone size: many
J gene: TRBJ1-4
V gene: TRBV6-2/TRBV6-3
CDR3 DNA: TGTGCCAGCAGTTACGGGGCAGAAAATGAAAAACTGTTTTTT
CDR3 protein: CASSYGAENEKLFF

D gene: NA
clone size: few
J gene: TRBJ2-2
V gene: TRBV4-1
CDR3 DNA: TGCGCCAGCAGCCAAGGGGACTCATACACCGGGGAGCTGTTTTTT
CDR3 protein: CASSQGDSYTGELFF

D gene: NA
clone size: NA
J gene: TRBJ1-2
V gene: TRBV5-6
CDR3 DNA: TGTGCCAGCAGCTTGGTAGGGGCCCCACATGGCTACACCTTC
CDR3 protein: CASSLVGAPHGYTF

D gene: TRBD2
clone size: NA
J gene: TRBJ2-2
V gene: TRBV3-1/TRBV3-2
CDR3 DNA: TGTGCCAGCAGCCATTCCCAGCTAGCGGGGACCGGGGAGCTGTTTTTT
CDR3 protein: CASSHSQLAGTGELFF

D gene: NA
clone size: NA
J gene: TRBJ1-6
V gene: TRBV10-3
CDR3 DNA: TGTGCCATCAGTCCCGGGACACTTAATTCACCCCTCCACTTT
CDR3 protein: CAISPGTLNSPLHF

D gene: NA
clone size: NA
J gene: TRBJ1-3
V gene: TRBV9
CDR3 DNA: TGTGCCAGCAGCGTAACAGGGAGCTCTGGAAACACCATATATTTT
CDR3 protein: CASSVTGSSGNTIYF

D gene: TRBD1
clone size: NA
J gene: TRBJ2-6
V gene: TRBV19
CDR3 DNA: TGTGCCAGTACGAAGGGGGCTGCTTCTGGTGCCAACGTCCTGACTTTC
CDR3 protein: CASTKGAASGANVLTF

D gene: NA
clone size: NA
J gene: TRBJ2-1
V gene: TRBV11-1
CDR3 DNA: TGTGCCAGCAGCCCGCTGACGGGAAGCTCCTACAATGAGCAGTTCTTC
CDR3 protein: CASSPLTGSSYNEQFF

D gene: TRBD1
clone size: few
J gene: TRBJ1-6
V gene: TRBV4-2
CDR3 DNA: TGTGCCAGCGGCCGGGACAGGGAAAATTCACCCCTCCACTTT
CDR3 protein: CASGRDRENSPLHF

D gene: NA
clone size: NA
J gene: TRBJ2-7
V gene: TRBV7-9
CDR3 DNA: TGTGCCAGCAGCCCGACTGCGCAGACCTACGAGCAGTACTTC
CDR3 protein: CASSPTAQTYEQYF

D gene: NA
clone size: NA
J gene: TRBJ1-1
V gene: TRBV5-8
CDR3 DNA: TGTGCCAGCAGCAGAGGACAGCCGAACACTGAAGCTTTCTTT
CDR3 protein: CASSRGQPNTEAFF

D gene: TRBD1
clone size: NA
J gene: TRBJ2-1
V gene: TRBV11-2
CDR3 DNA: TGTGCCAGCAGCCGATCCGGGACAGCATACAATGAGCAGTTCTTC
CDR3 protein: CASSRSGTAYNEQFF

D gene: NA
clone size: once
J gene: TRBJ2-7
V gene: TRBV19
CDR3 DNA: TGTGCCAGTAGTCCCGGCGTTGGCGGAACCTCCTACGAGCAGTACTTC
CDR3 protein: CASSPGVGGTSYEQYF

D gene: NA
clone size: NA
J gene: TRBJ2-7
V gene: TRBV3-1/TRBV3-2
CDR3 DNA: TGTGCCAGCAGCCAAGATCCGAGCTACGAGCAGTACTTC
CDR3 protein: CASSQDPSYEQYF

D gene: NA
clone size: NA
J gene: TRBJ2-3
V gene: TRBV3-1/TRBV3-2
CDR3 DNA: TGTGCCAGCAGCCAAGACCGGGGGGATACGCAGTATTTT
CDR3 protein: CASSQDRGDTQYF

D gene: NA
clone size: NA
J gene: TRBJ1-3
V gene: TRBV21-1
CDR3 DNA: TGTGCCAGCAGCAAAGATAGTTGGGACAGGACTTGTGACACCATATATTTT
CDR3 protein: CASSKDSWDRTCDTIYF

D gene: NA
clone size: NA
J gene: TRBJ1-2
V gene: TRBV5-1
CDR3 DNA: TGCGCCAGCAGCTTGGATTTCGGCGGGCTGGGCTACACCTTC
CDR3 protein: CASSLDFGGLGYTF

D gene: NA
clone size: NA
J gene: TRBJ1-4
V gene: TRBV6-6
CDR3 DNA: TGTGCCAGCAGTTACGCCCTCGGAGGTGAAAAACTGTTTTTT
CDR3 protein: CASSYALGGEKLFF

D gene: TRBD1
clone size: NA
J gene: TRBJ2-7
V gene: TRBV28
CDR3 DNA: TGTGCCAGCAGGGACAGGACAACCTACGAGCAGTACTTC
CDR3 protein: CASRDRTTYEQYF

D gene: TRBD1
clone size: NA
J gene: TRBJ1-4
V gene: TRBV10-3
CDR3 DNA: TGTGCCAGTAGACAGGGGGCGGGAGAAAAACTGTTTTTT
CDR3 protein: CASRQGAGEKLFF

D gene: TRBD2
clone size: NA
J gene: TRBJ2-7
V gene: TRBV5-6
CDR3 DNA: TGTGCCAGCAGCGCCGGGACTAGAGACTACGAGCAGTACTTC
CDR3 protein: CASSAGTRDYEQYF

D gene: TRBD2
clone size: NA
J gene: TRBJ2-2
V gene: TRBV7-6
CDR3 DNA: TGTGCCAGCAGCTCCCGGGCGGGACTAGATTTCACCGGGGAGCTGTTTTTT
CDR3 protein: CASSSRAGLDFTGELFF

D gene: TRBD1
clone size: NA
J gene: TRBJ1-1
V gene: TRBV3-1/TRBV3-2
CDR3 DNA: TGTGCCAGCAGCCCCCGACCGGGACAGATGAACACTGAAGCTTTCTTT
CDR3 protein: CASSPRPGQMNTEAFF

D gene: TRBD1
clone size: NA
J gene: TRBJ1-5
V gene: TRBV3-1/TRBV3-2
CDR3 DNA: TGTGCCAGCAGCCTGGGACAGGTGGGACAGCCCCAGCATTTT
CDR3 protein: CASSLGQVGQPQHF

D gene: NA
clone size: few
J gene: TRBJ1-2
V gene: TRBV21-1
CDR3 DNA: TGTGCCAGCAGCACCATCGCGAGGGACAGGGAAATCTATGGCTACACCTTC
CDR3 protein: CASSTIARDREIYGYTF